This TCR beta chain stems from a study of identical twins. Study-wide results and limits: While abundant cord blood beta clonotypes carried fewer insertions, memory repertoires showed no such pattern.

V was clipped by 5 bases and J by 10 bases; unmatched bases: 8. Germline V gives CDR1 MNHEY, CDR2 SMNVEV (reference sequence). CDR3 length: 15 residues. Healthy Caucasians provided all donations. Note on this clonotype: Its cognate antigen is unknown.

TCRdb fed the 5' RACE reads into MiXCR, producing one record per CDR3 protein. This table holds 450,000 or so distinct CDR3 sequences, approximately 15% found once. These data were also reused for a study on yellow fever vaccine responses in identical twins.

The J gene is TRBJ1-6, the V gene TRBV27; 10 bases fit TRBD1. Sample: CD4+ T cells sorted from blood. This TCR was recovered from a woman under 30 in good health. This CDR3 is CASSTMDRGESPLHF. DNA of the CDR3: TGTGCCAGCAGTACCATGGACAGGGGGGAGTCACCCCTCCACTTT.